The entry below gives a single T cell receptor beta chain sequence along with its context. Its binding antigen is unknown. Base qualities are not at hand, and no much larger clone is one base apart. V gives up 0 bases and J gives up 2 bases, and the segment between their germline ends measures 8 bases. The CDR3 runs 14 residues from the cysteine to the phenylalanine. CDR3 DNA only is kept here, 42 bases in frame from base 1. CDR1 and CDR2 (SGHDN, FVKESK) derive from the germline V gene. The sample's time point label, in plain terms: baseline before first vaccination. Vaccinee samples were obtained from the UK trials COV001 and COV002, which included a single-blind randomized controlled phase 2/3 trial of AZD1222 (ChAdOx1 nCoV-19) in healthy adults. For TCRbeta chain sequencing, PBMC samples were collected from trial participants at day 0 and at day 28 after the second dose. This entry comes from a study of T cell responses to AZD1222 COVID-19 vaccine (dated by TCRdb to 2020 to 2022). About the investigation overall: Because spike-specific TCR depth and breadth did not differ between the two schedules, AZD1222 recipients who got a second dose at roughly 4 weeks were pooled with those who got a second dose at roughly 12 weeks. A total of 233 trial participants underwent TCR sequencing, of whom approximately 210 received two doses of AZD1222 and some 25 received two doses of the MenACWY control vaccine. Trial participants were enrolled into age subgroups of 18-55, 56-69 and 70-plus years, which contained approximately 150, 28 and 58 TCR-sequenced participants, respectively. Broad study findings and their caveats: The 56-69-year group was small, and its depth increase did not reach significance, likely because of low power. Because no samples from the day 14 peak response were available, repertoires could be characterized only after the peak T cell response. Participants were mostly white British, with more females than males. The authors suggested clonal diversity may have been underestimated. A significant rise in spike-specific TCR breadth and depth was observed after two AZD1222 doses relative to day 0 and relative to MenACWY recipients. Vaccine-associated CD4 TCRs spanned the whole spike protein, with dominant responses in regions 160-218 and 743-854. Reportedly, almost half of the unique spike-specific TCRs recognized epitopes lying outside the regions that are mutated in the B.1.351 and B.1.1.7 variants. Conclusions about previously exposed vaccinees are limited because only 5 or 6 AZD1222 recipients were SARS-CoV-2 seropositive at baseline.

The CDR3 regions of human TCRbeta chains were subjected to immunosequencing. On the authors' methods: Repertoire TCRs were checked for matches against a reference library of SARS-CoV-2-specific TCRs that had been generated using the MIRA antigen-specificity platform. Breadth meant the fraction of unique TCRs that were SARS-CoV-2-associated, whereas depth meant the fraction of total T cells that were SARS-CoV-2-associated. Using the MIRA data, every spike-specific TCR was mapped to the spike region that the TCR reacted to and assigned to either a CD4 or a CD8 class. Log10-transformed breadth and depth values were compared by one-way ANOVA with Sidak's multiple comparisons tests. The source is immuneACCESS, and TCRdb retained only in-frame sequences with V and J called. Part of the clones is not carried over; for the studies checked, unresolved V genes explain less than half of this, and the remainder is unexplained. The V and J calls and clone size were taken over from that table, and D and trimming were inferred from the DNA. This sample comprises about 99,000 clones, roughly 92% of them detected only once. The ten largest account for more than 9.5% of the sample.

The TCR was taken from an adult in good health. The sample consisted of peripheral blood, taken on day 0 of AZD1222 vaccination. Recombination joined TRBV14 with TRBJ2-7, with the D gene not clear enough to name. The CDR3 corresponds to CASSQETRPYEQYF. The DNA sequence follows: TGTGCCAGCAGCCAAGAAACTCGCCCCTACGAGCAGTACTTC. The reference TRBV14 and TRBJ2-7 proteins fill in what lies around the CDR3, so the full variable domain reads EAGVTQFPSHSVIEKGQTVTLRCDPISGHDNLYWYRRVMGKEIKFLLHFVKESKQDESGMPNNRFLAERTGGTYSTLKVQPAELEDSGVYFCASSQETRPYEQYFGPGTRLTVT.